The clone carrying this TCR beta chain was counted a few times. The target antigen is unknown. Germline V CDR1 and CDR2: MNHNS, SASEGT. The V end was cut by 5 bases, the J end by 4 bases, with 17 bases between. CDR3 length: 15 amino acids. This entry is derived from a study of blood T cells in healthy people across ages. General observations from the study: Strong correlation existed between TCR beta diversity and naive T cell percentage.

Alongside a J-beta primer mix, a sample-barcoded 5' primer served in a second PCR lasting roughly 7 to 11 cycles. TCRdb called the 5' RACE reads again in MiXCR, with one record for every CDR3 protein. The top ten clones hold roughly 25% of a sample with hundreds of thousands of distinct CDR3 sequences, about 56% of them seen once. This receptor was taken from a man aged 35-49 years in good health. This chain uses TRBV6-1 with TRBJ2-5, with a possible D match to TRBD2 (7 bases). Sequences were obtained from blood. This chain's CDR3 is CASSLRGGAGETQYF. CDR3 in DNA: TGTGCCAGCAGTTTGAGGGGGGGCGCAGGAGAGACCCAGTACTTC.